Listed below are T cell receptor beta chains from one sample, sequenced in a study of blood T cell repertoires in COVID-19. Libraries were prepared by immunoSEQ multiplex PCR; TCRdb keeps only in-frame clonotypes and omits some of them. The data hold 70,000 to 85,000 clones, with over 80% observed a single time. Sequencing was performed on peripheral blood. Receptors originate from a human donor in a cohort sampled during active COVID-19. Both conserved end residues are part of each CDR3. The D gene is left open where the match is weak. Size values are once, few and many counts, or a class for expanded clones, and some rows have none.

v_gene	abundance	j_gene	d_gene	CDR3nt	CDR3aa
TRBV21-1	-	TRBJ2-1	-	TGTGCCAGCAGCAATGGGCGGGAGACCTACAATGAGCAGTTCTTC	CASSNGRETYNEQFF
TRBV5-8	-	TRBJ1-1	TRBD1	TGTGCCAGCAGCCGTCACAGGGGTAGAGCTGAAGCTTTCTTT	CASSRHRGRAEAFF
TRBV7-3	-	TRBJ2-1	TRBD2	TGTGCCAGCAGCCCTATAGCGGGACCTAACAATGAGCAGTTCTTC	CASSPIAGPNNEQFF
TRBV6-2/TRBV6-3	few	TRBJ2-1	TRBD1	TGTGCCAGCAGTTCCGGTAGGGACAGACGCTACAATGAGCAGTTCTTC	CASSSGRDRRYNEQFF
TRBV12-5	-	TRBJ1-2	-	TGTGCTAGTGGTTTGGTAAACCCGGGTCTTCCTATTCGCCAAACCTATGGCTACACCTTC	CASGLVNPGLPIRQTYGYTF
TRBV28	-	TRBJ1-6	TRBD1	TGTGCCAGCAGTTCACTCGGACAGGGAATCTGGAATTCACCCCTCCACTTT	CASSSLGQGIWNSPLHF
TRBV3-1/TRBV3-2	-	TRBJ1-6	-	TGTGCCAGCAGCCAAGCCCAGGGCAGTAATTCACCCCTCCACTTT	CASSQAQGSNSPLHF
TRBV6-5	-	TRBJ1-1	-	TGTGCCAGCAATCTAGGAACGAACACTGAAGCTTTCTTT	CASNLGTNTEAFF
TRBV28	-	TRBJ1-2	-	TGTGCCAGCAGTTTAAAGCTATATGGCTACACCTTC	CASSLKLYGYTF
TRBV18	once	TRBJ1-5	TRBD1	TGTGCCAGCTCGGCGCTACGGACAGGGCCTCTTACCAATCAGCCCCAGCATTTT	CASSALRTGPLTNQPQHF
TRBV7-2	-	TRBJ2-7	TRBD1	TGTGCCAGCAGCCCGAAGACAGGGCCCTACGAGCAGTACTTC	CASSPKTGPYEQYF
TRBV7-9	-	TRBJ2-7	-	TGTGCCAGCAGCTTGAAGGGGTCTACCTACGAGCAGTACTTC	CASSLKGSTYEQYF
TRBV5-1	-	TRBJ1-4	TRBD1	TGCGCCAGCAGCCTAGACAGGGAAGGGGGAAAACTGTTTTTT	CASSLDREGGKLFF
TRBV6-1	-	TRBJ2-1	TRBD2	TGTGCCAGCAGTGAGCTAGCGGGACGCAATGAGCAGTTCTTC	CASSELAGRNEQFF
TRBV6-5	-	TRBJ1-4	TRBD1	TGTGCCACCGCCCTACAGGGGGAAAAACTGTTTTTT	CATALQGEKLFF
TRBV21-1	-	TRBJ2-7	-	TGTGCCAGCTTCGCCCAAGCGGGAGTGGGGTTTCCGCATTACGAGCAGTACTTC	CASFAQAGVGFPHYEQYF
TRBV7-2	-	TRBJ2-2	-	TGTGCCTCAAGGGCGGGGTCGAACACCGGGGAGCTGTTTTTT	CASRAGSNTGELFF
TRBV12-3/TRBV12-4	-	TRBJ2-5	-	TGTGCCAGCACCCCAGGGCAGCAAGAGACCCAGTACTTC	CASTPGQQETQYF
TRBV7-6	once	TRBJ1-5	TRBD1	TGTGCCAGCAGCGAGCTACAGGGGGCTCTGGGTCAGCCCCAGCATTTT	CASSELQGALGQPQHF
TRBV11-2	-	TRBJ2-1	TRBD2	TGTGCCAGCAGCTTTGGACTAGCTTTATACAATGAGCAGTTCTTC	CASSFGLALYNEQFF